The entry below describes one TCR beta chain. The antigen this receptor binds is unknown. No base qualities exist here, and no much larger clone lies one base off it. Other DNA sequences in the sample encode the same CDR3. Relative to germline, V is 3 bases shorter and J is 0 bases shorter, with 10 bases between their ends. CDR1 SEHNR and CDR2 FQNEAQ are derived from the germline V gene (reference sequence). The CDR3 sequence holds 15 residues, the cysteine and phenylalanine included. CDR3 DNA only is kept here, 45 bases in frame from base 1. The immunoSEQ Assay, a bias-controlled multiplex PCR, was used to amplify TCRbeta CDR3 regions from genomic DNA. The authors processed their data as follows. The number of nucleated cells in each sample was estimated by amplification of reference gene primers within the assay. To quantify the absolute abundance of each unique TCRbeta CDR3 rearrangement, sequence reads were collapsed and filtered. For each sample, productive Simpson clonality was calculated by taking the square root of Simpson's diversity index across productive rearrangements. Imported from immuneACCESS, the table was reduced by TCRdb to in-frame sequences with V and J called. These copies leave out some clones; in studies compared against another copy, an unresolved V gene accounts for under half, and the cause of the remainder is not known. Clone size and the V and J calls come from that table; the DNA yielded D and trimming. The sample table shows 200,000 to 250,000 clones, and just under 85% are seen once. Around 1.9% of the sample comes from the top ten.

These data belong to a study of blood T cell repertoires in COVID-19 (TCRdb year 2020). Looking at the study overall: Samples covering the acute and convalescent phases of COVID-19 were provided by collaborators in the United States, Italy and Spain. The samples were drawn from two sources: the first 160 participants of the ongoing ImmuneRACE study, and approximately 1,300 subjects contributed by 6 global collaborators. A freely available public database, intended as a resource for researchers studying the immune response to SARS-CoV-2, is where the repertoires were released. Where available, HLA class I and class II types were obtained from metadata supplied by the sample provider rather than from assay-based typing. The sample metadata nearly always contained a de-identified subject ID, COVID-19 status, age in years and sex. The dataset comprised deeply sampled blood TCRbeta repertoires from subjects exposed to, actively infected with, or recovered from COVID-19. The material from the prospective study consisted of cDNA or gDNA derived from T cells, B-cell-depleted T cells, or PBMCs. The study at large found these results: The quantity of clinical and demographic metadata differed by source and by participant and was supplied without curation.

The collaborating institutions used their own protocols to collect whole blood in K2EDTA tubes. For TCRbeta analysis, collaborators shipped samples in one of three forms: frozen whole blood, isolated PBMCs, or DNA extracted from either of those sample types. In this chain, TRBV7-9 is recombined with TRBJ2-3, and the D gene may be TRBD2, 6 bases matching. Source material: peripheral blood. This receptor was identified in an elderly woman with acute or convalescent COVID-19. Here the CDR3 is given as CASSLEGTSTDTQYF. Here is the DNA: TGTGCCAGCAGCTTGGAGGGGACTAGCACAGATACGCAGTATTTT.